One sample yielded the 26 T cell receptor beta chains listed below, sequenced in a study of cytomegalovirus exposure and HLA in healthy donors. Using immunoSEQ multiplex PCR, the repertoire was profiled, and TCRdb retains in-frame clones only, with some absent. The data show roughly 250,000 clones, around nine tenths seen once. Source material: PBMCs. Source of these receptors: a man in his late teens or twenties in good health and CMV-seronegative.

The chain combines TRBV4-1 with TRBJ2-2, with TRBD1 identical over 7 bases. The V gene end was trimmed by 1 base and the J gene end by 6 bases; junction bases not matched to a gene: 11. This CDR3 has 17 amino acids. Germline CDR1 MGHRA, CDR2 YSYEKL. CDR3 coding DNA: TGCGCCAGCAGCCAAGGGTTGAGACAGGGTGTCTCCGGGGAGCTGTTTTTT. This encodes CASSQGLRQGVSGELFF.

Regarding this clone: The same CDR3 also results from other DNA sequences found in this sample. V usage is TRBV6-5 and J usage is TRBJ2-7; D is possibly TRBD1 (5 bases). Looked up from germline, CDR1 is MNHEY and CDR2 is SVGAGI. There are 12 residues in the CDR3. V was shortened by 5 bases and J by 5 bases, with 10 bases between the two germline ends. CDR3 amino acids: CASSLWGDEQYF. The CDR3, as DNA: TGTGCCAGCAGTCTCTGGGGCGACGAGCAGTACTTC.

The chain has TRBV27 and TRBJ2-5; D remains unclear. V was clipped by 7 bases and J by 1 base, with 10 bases between them. Germline CDR1 reads MNHEY; CDR2 reads SMNVEV (reference sequence). This CDR3 comprises 13 residues. Here the CDR3 reads CASKRLGQETQYF. The CDR3 nucleotides are TGTGCCAGCAAGAGGCTAGGCCAAGAGACCCAGTACTTC.

With respect to this clone: The junction and the germline gene differ at one end; a read error may be behind it. V gene TRBV19 combines with J gene TRBJ1-1; 7 bases agree with TRBD1. Germline V gives CDR1 LNHDA, CDR2 SQIVND (reference sequence). This CDR3 has 13 residues. Written as DNA, the CDR3 is TGTGCCAGTTGTATACAGGGGAGCACTGAAGCTTTCTTT. This sequence encodes CASCIQGSTEAFF.

This clone was counted once. The chain uses TRBV5-1 and TRBJ1-4, with TRBD1 matching 8 bases. This CDR3 has 17 amino acids. Germline-derived CDR1 and CDR2 are SGHRS and YFSETQ. V lost 2 bases to trimming and J lost 0 bases; unmatched junction nucleotides: 6. The CDR3 coding sequence is TGCGCCAGCAGCTTTCTTGGACAGGGTGCAACTAATGAAAAACTGTTTTTT. Translating it yields CASSFLGQGATNEKLFF. The variable domain in full, with the rest retrieved from reference TRBV5-1 and TRBJ1-4, is KAGVTQTPRYLIKTRGQQVTLSCSPISGHRSVSWYQQTPGQGLQFLFEYFSETQRNKGNFPGRFSGRQFSNSRSEMNVSTLELGDSALYLCASSFLGQGATNEKLFFGSGTQLSVL.

This rearrangement joins TRBV5-1 to TRBJ2-3; D gene ambiguous. Looked up from germline, CDR1 is SGHRS and CDR2 is YFSETQ. This CDR3 is 11 amino acids long. Trimming removed 5 bases from V and 5 bases from J, with 6 bases in between. The CDR3 bases are TGCGCCAGCAGAGGCGGAGATACGCAGTATTTT. Protein sequence: CASRGGDTQYF.

The V and J genes are TRBV6-1 and TRBJ1-6; the D is unclear. The germline V and J ends were trimmed by 3 bases and 15 bases, with 6 bases remaining between them. The CDR3 is 10 amino acids. The germline gives CDR1 MNHNS, CDR2 SASEGT. The CDR3 coding sequence is TGTGCCAGCAGTGACGAGTTCCTCCACTTT. As protein: CASSDEFLHF.

This clone was counted many times. The V gene is TRBV27, the J gene TRBJ2-7; 7 positions match TRBD2. The CDR3 extends over 13 amino acids. The V gene's germline CDR1 is MNHEY and CDR2 SMNVEV (reference sequence). V was clipped by 10 bases and J by 1 base; unmatched bases: 7. As DNA, the CDR3 is TGTGCCACCGGGGAGGGCTCTTCCTACGAGCAGTACTTC. Translation gives CATGEGSSYEQYF.

This clone was seen a handful of times. The chain employs TRBV7-2 and TRBJ2-1; D is perhaps TRBD2 (7 bases). CDR1 SGHTA and CDR2 FQGNSA come from the germline V gene. There are 14 residues in the CDR3. Deletions cut 1 base from V and 6 bases from J, with 10 bases between. The CDR3 reads CASSLEGGRNEQFF. CDR3 sequence (DNA): TGTGCCAGCAGCTTAGAGGGGGGGCGCAATGAGCAGTTCTTC.

The rearrangement links TRBV11-2 to TRBJ2-1; no firm D call. The germline V gene has CDR1 SGHAT and CDR2 FQNNGV. V was pared by 7 bases and J by 4 bases, with 17 bases between. The CDR3 is 15 amino acids. CDR3 in amino acids: CASTQTVGWYNEQFF. CDR3 nucleotide sequence: TGTGCCAGCACCCAAACAGTCGGCTGGTACAATGAGCAGTTCTTC.

This clone has a single count. The V and J genes are TRBV5-4 and TRBJ2-5, with TRBD1 as a possible D gene (6 bases). The CDR3 is 15 amino acids. V lost 3 bases and J lost 3, with 15 bases in between. Germline loops: CDR1 SGHNT, CDR2 YYREEE (reference sequence). The CDR3 region has the DNA TGTGCCAGCAGCTCCGGACAGTCGTCCAAAGAGACCCAGTACTTC. Its translation: CASSSGQSSKETQYF.

The V and J genes are TRBV6-5 and TRBJ2-1; D possibly corresponds to TRBD2 (5 bases). CDR1 is MNHEY, CDR2 SVGAGI, per germline. Trimming removed 0 bases from V and 7 bases from J, with 16 bases in between. The CDR3 spans 16 residues. In nucleotides, the CDR3 is TGTGCCAGCAGTTACTCGACCACTAGTTCCGGTAATGAGCAGTTCTTC. This sequence encodes CASSYSTTSSGNEQFF.

This chain joins TRBV5-5 and TRBJ2-1; D call uncertain. CDR3 length: 14 amino acids. Germline V gene lookup returns CDR1 SGHKS and CDR2 YYEKEE (reference sequence). The V and J ends lost 1 base and 1 base respectively, with 6 bases between them. CDR3 nucleotide sequence: TGTGCCAGCAGCTTGCAGCGTTCCTACAATGAGCAGTTCTTC. The encoded protein is CASSLQRSYNEQFF. Full variable domain (remainder filled in from reference TRBV5-5 and TRBJ2-1): DAGVTQSPTHLIKTRGQQVTLRCSPISGHKSVSWYQQVLGQGPQFIFQYYEKEERGRGNFPDRFSARQFPNYSSELNVNALLLGDSALYLCASSLQRSYNEQFFGPGTRLTVL.

The chain employs TRBV7-8 and TRBJ1-5; D not certain. Between the trimmed V and J ends, which lost 2 bases and 0 bases, there was a span of 14 bases. The CDR3 length is 17 residues. Per the germline V gene, CDR1 is SGHVS and CDR2 is FQNEAQ. The CDR3 here is CASSLSHSPYSNQPQHF. The CDR3 DNA is TGTGCCAGCAGCTTATCGCACAGCCCGTATAGCAATCAGCCCCAGCATTTT.

The chain has TRBV7-2 and TRBJ1-4; D is uncertain. Trimming pared 1 base from V and 9 bases from J, leaving 12 bases between. The CDR3 consists of 14 residues. CDR1 and CDR2 (germline): SGHTA, FQGNSA. CDR3 sequence (DNA): TGTGCCAGCAGCTTAGGGCCCCCATTCAAAAAACTGTTTTTT. It translates to CASSLGPPFKKLFF.

The rearrangement links TRBV5-6 to TRBJ2-5; 8 bases line up with TRBD2. The germline V gene encodes CDR1 SGHDT and CDR2 YYEEEE. The V segment lost 2 bases and the J segment 4 bases; nucleotides outside the gene matches: 10. The length of the CDR3 is 16 residues. The CDR3 protein is CASSLRREGMRETQYF. The CDR3 DNA reads TGTGCCAGCAGCTTAAGACGGGAGGGTATGAGAGAGACCCAGTACTTC.

The rearrangement links TRBV7-2 to TRBJ1-5; D perhaps matches TRBD1 (6 bases). The V end lost 3 bases, the J end lost 1 base, and 19 bases lay between the germline ends. CDR1 and CDR2 (germline): SGHTA, FQGNSA. The CDR3 is 18 residues long. CDR3 loop: CASSFATQGSASNQPQHF. The CDR3 DNA is TGTGCCAGCAGCTTCGCCACACAGGGAAGCGCGAGCAATCAGCCCCAGCATTTT.

The V call is TRBV6-5, the J call TRBJ2-7, with 8 bases fitting TRBD1. Germline V CDR1 and CDR2: MNHEY, SVGAGI. V was pared by 6 bases and J by 6 bases, with 7 bases of the junction left unmatched. The CDR3 totals 13 residues. This CDR3 reads CASREGTGGEQYF. CDR3 DNA: TGTGCCAGCAGAGAGGGGACAGGTGGCGAGCAGTACTTC.

The rearrangement uses TRBV5-4 and TRBJ1-6, with a tentative D call TRBD1 (5 bases). The germline V gene has CDR1 SGHNT and CDR2 YYREEE (reference sequence). The V gene lost 4 bases and the J gene lost 10 bases, with 21 bases spanning the gap. The CDR3 length is 16 residues. CDR3 region: CASSRPGGGHRSPLHF. The DNA for the CDR3 is TGTGCCAGCAGCCGACCTGGGGGAGGTCACCGGTCACCCCTCCACTTT.

The gene calls are TRBV4-1 and TRBJ1-2; 8 bases are a match to TRBD1. The CDR3 contains 15 residues. Germline V gene lookup returns CDR1 MGHRA and CDR2 YSYEKL. The trim removed 2 bases at V and 8 bases at J, leaving 10 bases unmatched. The DNA for the CDR3 is TGCGCCAGCAGCCAAATTCGACAGGGGCTCTGGGGCTACACCTTC. This codes for CASSQIRQGLWGYTF.

V and J are TRBV16 and TRBJ2-7; D may be TRBD1 (7 bases). CDR3 length: 16 amino acids. Trimming cost V 5 bases and J 5 bases, with 22 bases left between them. Germline CDR1 KGHSY, CDR2 FQNENV. CDR3 region: CASSEDSEGAGHEQYF. Here the CDR3 DNA reads TGTGCCAGCAGCGAGGATTCGGAGGGGGCGGGCCACGAGCAGTACTTC. The full variable domain, its missing parts supplied by reference TRBV16 and TRBJ2-7, is GEEVAQTPKHLVRGEGQKAKLYCAPIKGHSYVFWYQQVLKNEFKFLISFQNENVFDETGMPKERFSAKCLPNSPCSLEIQATKLEDSAVYFCASSEDSEGAGHEQYFGPGTRLTVT.

The chain carries TRBV7-9 and TRBJ2-7; D is unclear. The CDR3 runs to 13 residues. Trimming removed 3 bases at V and 0 bases at J, with 6 bases between. CDR1 SEHNR and CDR2 FQNEAQ come from the germline V gene (reference sequence). This CDR3 reads CASSFSSSYEQYF. The CDR3 region has the DNA TGTGCCAGCAGCTTTTCCAGCTCCTACGAGCAGTACTTC.

This chain connects TRBV27 to TRBJ2-7; TRBD1 is a possible D gene (6 bases). Germline loops: CDR1 MNHEY, CDR2 SMNVEV (reference sequence). V was pared by 4 bases and J by 8 bases, with 12 bases between. The CDR3 has 12 residues. The CDR3 coding sequence is TGTGCCAGCAGTTCGACAGGAAACAAGCAGTACTTC. Translation gives CASSSTGNKQYF.

The rearrangement joins TRBV4-3 to TRBJ2-3, with D unclear. The ends were cut back, 5 bases at V and 0 bases at J, with 18 bases in the middle. Germline CDR1 reads LGHNA; CDR2 reads YSLEER. The CDR3 consists of 17 residues. CDR3 coding DNA: TGCGCCAGCAGCTCACACCTGGGCTTAACTAGCACAGATACGCAGTATTTT. Translating gives CASSSHLGLTSTDTQYF.

The table lists this clone with a few counts. This sequence joins TRBV28 and TRBJ1-2; 8 nucleotides align to TRBD1. V trimming: 8 bases; J trimming: 4 bases; junction bases outside the gene matches: 15. CDR3 length equals 16 residues. CDR1 MDHEN and CDR2 SYDVKM come from the germline V gene. The CDR3 sequence: CASGTPSRGLGYGYTF. For the CDR3, the DNA is TGTGCCAGCGGAACTCCCTCCAGGGGGCTTGGCTATGGCTACACCTTC.

With regard to this clone: Other DNA sequences in the same sample also yield this CDR3. This chain connects TRBV5-6 to TRBJ2-3; D unclear. Trimming shortened V by 0 bases and J by 4 bases, and 3 bases separated the two germline ends. The CDR3 sequence is 12 residues long. Germline V gene sequence: CDR1 SGHDT, CDR2 YYEEEE. CDR3 coding DNA: TGTGCCAGCAGCTTGGCCGCAGATACGCAGTATTTT. This encodes CASSLAADTQYF.